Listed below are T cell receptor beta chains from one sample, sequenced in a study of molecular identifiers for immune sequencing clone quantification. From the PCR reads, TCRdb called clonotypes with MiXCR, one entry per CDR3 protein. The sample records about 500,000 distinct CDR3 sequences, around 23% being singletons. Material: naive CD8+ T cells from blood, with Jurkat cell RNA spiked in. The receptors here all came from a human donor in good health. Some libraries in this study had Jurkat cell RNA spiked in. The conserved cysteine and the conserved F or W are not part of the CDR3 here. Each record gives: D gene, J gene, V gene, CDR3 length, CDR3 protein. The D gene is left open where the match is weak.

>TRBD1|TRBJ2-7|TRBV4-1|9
ASKGQYEQY
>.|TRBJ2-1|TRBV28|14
ASSLLGVGQYNEQF
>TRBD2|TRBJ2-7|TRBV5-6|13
ASSGGLTSFQEQY
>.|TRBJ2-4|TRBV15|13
ATSRGSEAKNIQY
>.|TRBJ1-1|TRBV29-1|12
SVDSPGLNTEAF
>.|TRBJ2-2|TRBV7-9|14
ASSPLPRTSTGELF
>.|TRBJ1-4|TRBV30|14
AWSARQGITNEKLF
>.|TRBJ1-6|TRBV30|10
AWSATSPSLH
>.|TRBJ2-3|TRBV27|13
ASSWGDGFADTQY
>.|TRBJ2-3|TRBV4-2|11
ASSPRNPDTQY
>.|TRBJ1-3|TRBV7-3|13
ASSSDTSSGNTIY
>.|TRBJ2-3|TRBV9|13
ASSVDGESTDTQY
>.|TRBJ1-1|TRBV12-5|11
ASSPWGVTEAF
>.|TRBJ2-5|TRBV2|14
ASSDVAEGPQETQY
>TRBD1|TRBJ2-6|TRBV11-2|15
ASSFPTRGLGANVLT
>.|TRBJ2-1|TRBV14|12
ASSSLDGYNEQF
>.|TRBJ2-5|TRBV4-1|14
ASSQRTESPKEPQY
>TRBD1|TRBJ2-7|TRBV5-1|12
ASSSTGLPYEQY
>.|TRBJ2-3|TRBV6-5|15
ASSYSPRWDRTDTQY
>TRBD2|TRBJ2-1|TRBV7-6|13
ASSLDPGAGGEQF
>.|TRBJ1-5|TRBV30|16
AWSVGGDGSYSNQPQH
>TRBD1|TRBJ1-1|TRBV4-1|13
ASSQVDRRATEAF
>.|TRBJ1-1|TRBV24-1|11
ASSDSGFTEAF
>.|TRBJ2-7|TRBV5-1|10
ASSPGFYEQH
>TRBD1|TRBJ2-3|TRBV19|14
ASSTLGQGGTDTQY
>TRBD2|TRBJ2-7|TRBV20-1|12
SAPVAGTHYEQY
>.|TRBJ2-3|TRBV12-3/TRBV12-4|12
ASSLEGRTDTQY
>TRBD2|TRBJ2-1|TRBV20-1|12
SASPSGTYNEQF
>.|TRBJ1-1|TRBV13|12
ASSSQGERTEAF
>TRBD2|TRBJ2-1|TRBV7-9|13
ASSPLAGGTNEQF
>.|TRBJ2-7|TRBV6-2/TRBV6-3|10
ASSDQRVEQY
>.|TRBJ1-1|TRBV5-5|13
ASSLDGGLGTEAF